One and the same sample provided the 8 T cell receptor beta chains below, sequenced in a study of T cells in Graves' hyperthyroidism and ophthalmopathy. Amplification of TCR beta CDR3 regions used RNA as the template. HTBI primers drove first-round RT-PCR of the TCR CDR3. TCRdb reanalysed the multiplex PCR reads using MiXCR and keeps one entry per CDR3 protein. The data contain fewer than 500,000 distinct CDR3 sequences, about 15% of them singletons. Input material: blood. Receptors were obtained from a woman aged 25 to 39 with Graves' ophthalmopathy.

This clonotype was found many times. The gene calls are TRBV2 and TRBJ2-3; D is tentatively TRBD1 or TRBD2 (5 bases each). Germline CDR1 reads SNHLY; CDR2 reads FYNNEI. V dropped 6 bases and J dropped 1 base, with 5 bases sitting between them. The CDR3 has 12 residues. CDR3 loop: CASRGGTDTQYF. CDR3 sequence (DNA): TGTGCCAGCAGGGGGGGCACAGATACGCAGTATTTT.

The chain recombines TRBV5-1 with TRBJ2-4, with D tentatively TRBD1 (5 bases). The CDR3 has 17 amino acids. Trimming took off 1 base at V and 1 base at J, with 15 bases between the two ends. The germline V gene encodes CDR1 SGHRS and CDR2 YFSETQ. The chain's CDR3 is CASSLPGQGSAKNIQYF. The CDR3 DNA is TGCGCCAGCAGCTTGCCGGGCCAGGGTTCGGCCAAAAACATTCAGTACTTC. Full variable domain (outside the CDR3, taken from reference TRBV5-1 and TRBJ2-4): KAGVTQTPRYLIKTRGQQVTLSCSPISGHRSVSWYQQTPGQGLQFLFEYFSETQRNKGNFPGRFSGRQFSNSRSEMNVSTLELGDSALYLCASSLPGQGSAKNIQYFGAGTRLSVL.

There are many counts of this clonotype. V is TRBV20-1 and J is TRBJ1-2, with D possibly being TRBD1 (5 bases). V lost 2 bases, J lost 3 bases, and 16 bases lay in between. The germline gives CDR1 DFQATT, CDR2 SNEGSKA (reference sequence). The CDR3 sequence is 15 residues long. Written as DNA, the CDR3 is TGCAGTGCTAGAACCTCGGGGGGGGTAGACTATGGCTACACCTTC. Translated: CSARTSGGVDYGYTF.

This clonotype was seen repeatedly, ten times or more. The J gene is TRBJ1-4, the V gene TRBV11-3; D unresolved. The germline CDR1 and CDR2 sequences are SGHNT and YENEEA. Trimming took 5 bases from V and 8 from J, leaving 12 bases between them. The CDR3 consists of 13 residues. CDR3 nucleotide sequence: TGTGCCAGCAGCCCAGGAGAATCCGAAAAACTGTTTTTT. Translation gives CASSPGESEKLFF.

In its sample, this clonotype was seen many times. The chain couples TRBV7-2 to TRBJ2-5; TRBD1 agrees at 9 bases. The CDR3 is made up of 16 amino acids. The J segment lost 5 bases and the V segment lost 0 bases, leaving 7 bases of the junction unmatched. CDR1 and CDR2 from the germline V gene are SGHTA and FQGNSA. CDR3 nucleotides: TGTGCCAGCAGCTTAGCCGGGACAGGGCCTAGTGAGACCCAGTACTTC. Translated, it gives CASSLAGTGPSETQYF.

This clonotype was counted ten times or more. The chain uses TRBV29-1 and TRBJ1-1, with 8 positions matching TRBD1. CDR1 SQVTM and CDR2 ANQGSEA come from the germline V gene. Trimming cost V 2 bases and J 1 base; bases outside gene matches: 9. This CDR3 contains 16 residues. The CDR3 DNA follows: TGCAGCGTTGAAACGTCCCGTGGACAGGGGAACACTGAAGCTTTCTTT. It translates to CSVETSRGQGNTEAFF.

This clonotype was picked up one time. A much larger clonotype is one base distant, so this may be a read error. The CDR3 DNA is TGTGCCTGCAGCTTTACCGGGGAAACAACGATACAAGAGACCCAGTACTTC. Residues: CACSFTGETTIQETQYF. The J gene is TRBJ2-5, the V gene TRBV7-2, with D possibly matching TRBD2 (5 bases). CDR1 and CDR2 from the germline V gene are SGHTA and FQGNSA. The CDR3 length is 17 residues.

Ten or more counts support this clonotype. The chain carries TRBV30 and TRBJ1-3; the match to TRBD1 covers 7 bases. The CDR3 sequence is 13 residues long. V was pared by 5 bases and J by 2 bases, with 3 bases of the junction left unmatched. From germline, CDR1 is GTSNPN and CDR2 SVGIG (reference sequence). CDR3 bases: TGTGCCTGGGCAGACAGGGCTGGAAACACCATATATTTT. Amino acid sequence: CAWADRAGNTIYF.